The 12 T cell receptor beta chains given below trace back to one sample, sequenced in a study of cytomegalovirus exposure and HLA in healthy donors. The PCR contained 60 Vbeta and 13 Jbeta primers. The repertoire was sequenced with immunoSEQ multiplex PCR; TCRdb's copy has only in-frame clones and lacks some. Of 170,000 or so clones in the sample, about 80% were seen once. The sample was PBMCs. These receptors were obtained from a boy younger than 18 in good health and CMV-seronegative.

The chain links TRBV2 to TRBJ1-2, with D perhaps TRBD1 (6 bases). This CDR3 spans 13 amino acids. V was shortened by 7 bases and J by 4 bases, with 13 bases between the two germline ends. Germline loops: CDR1 SNHLY, CDR2 FYNNEI. CDR3 amino acids: CASKRTGSYGYTF. The DNA for the CDR3 is TGTGCCAGCAAGAGAACAGGGAGCTATGGCTACACCTTC.

This clone has only a few counts. The chain links TRBV9 to TRBJ1-1; D not resolved. With 0 bases removed from V and 1 base from J, the gap between germline ends came to 4 bases. The CDR3 loop spans 13 amino acids. CDR1 and CDR2 from the germline V gene are SGDLS and YYNGEE. In nucleotides, the CDR3 is TGTGCCAGCAGCGTAGTCTCGAACACTGAAGCTTTCTTT. The encoded protein is CASSVVSNTEAFF.

The chain recombines TRBV19 with TRBJ1-2, with D perhaps TRBD1 (6 bases). Germline-derived CDR1 and CDR2 are LNHDA and SQIVND (reference sequence). V lost 10 bases to trimming and J lost 0 bases, with 21 bases between them. The CDR3 is made up of 16 amino acids. CDR3 region: CATRGGQLGANYGYTF. CDR3 in DNA: TGTGCCACCAGGGGTGGCCAACTTGGAGCTAACTATGGCTACACCTTC.

J is TRBJ1-1 and V is TRBV5-1; tentative D call: TRBD1 (5 bases). Germline values: CDR1 SGHRS, CDR2 YFSETQ. V gave up 4 bases and J gave up 2 bases, with 15 bases separating them. This CDR3 spans 15 amino acids. CDR3 DNA sequence: TGCGCCAGCAGCGGGGCTGACGGATTTAACACTGAAGCTTTCTTT. It is translated as CASSGADGFNTEAFF.

The chain carries TRBV9 and TRBJ1-5; D not resolved. The V gene lost 4 bases and the J gene lost 1 base, with 9 bases spanning the gap. Germline assignment: CDR1 SGDLS and CDR2 YYNGEE. The CDR3 contains 14 residues. The CDR3 DNA reads as TGTGCCAGCAGCCCGACTGGGAGCAATCAGCCCCAGCATTTT. It yields the protein CASSPTGSNQPQHF.

The chain recombines TRBV14 with TRBJ1-1; D unresolved. This CDR3 has 14 residues. V was pared by 6 bases and J by 6 bases, with 17 bases between. CDR1 is SGHDN and CDR2 is FVKESK in the germline V gene. CDR3 region: CASRPRRVGSEAFF. The CDR3 coding sequence is TGTGCCAGCAGACCACGGAGGGTGGGGTCTGAAGCTTTCTTT.

V gene TRBV30 combines with J gene TRBJ1-1; D perhaps matches TRBD1 (6 bases). From germline, CDR1 is GTSNPN and CDR2 SVGIG (reference sequence). Trimming took 0 bases from V and 1 from J, leaving 12 bases between them. The CDR3 contains 15 residues. CDR3: CAWSVAIGGNTEAFF. The CDR3 nucleotides read TGTGCCTGGAGTGTAGCCATAGGGGGGAACACTGAAGCTTTCTTT.

The CDR3 loop is CASSLWRRAGANEQFF. In DNA, the CDR3 is TGTGCCAGCAGTTTATGGCGGAGGGCGGGTGCAAATGAGCAGTTCTTC. The chain is built from TRBV27 and TRBJ2-1, with a tentative D call TRBD2 (6 bases). The CDR3 contains 16 residues. The germline gives CDR1 MNHEY, CDR2 SMNVEV (reference sequence). Trimming left V 1 base short and J 7 bases short, with 17 bases between.

Points on this clone: The junction departs from germline at one end; a sequencing error may be responsible. The rearrangement links TRBV7-9 to TRBJ1-5; D gene ambiguous. Germline V gene lookup returns CDR1 SEHNR and CDR2 FQNEAQ (reference sequence). This CDR3 contains 15 residues. The CDR3 reads CSSSLGGLEDQPQHF. CDR3 in DNA: TGTTCCAGCAGCTTAGGAGGTTTGGAAGATCAGCCCCAGCATTTT.

The J gene is TRBJ2-3, the V gene TRBV5-4, with D maybe TRBD1 (5 bases). Trimming removed 1 base at V and 4 bases at J, with 10 bases between. There are 14 residues in the CDR3. The germline gives CDR1 SGHNT, CDR2 YYREEE (reference sequence). The CDR3 nucleotides read TGTGCCAGCAGCTTGCGGGTGGGGCCAGATACGCAGTATTTT. Translation gives CASSLRVGPDTQYF. Combining the CDR3 with reference TRBV5-4 and TRBJ2-3 gives the whole variable domain ETGVTQSPTHLIKTRGQQVTLRCSSQSGHNTVSWYQQALGQGPQFIFQYYREEENGRGNFPPRFSGLQFPNYSSELNVNALELDDSALYLCASSLRVGPDTQYFGPGTRLTVL.

V and J are TRBV19 and TRBJ2-2, with D perhaps matching TRBD2 (5 bases). Deletions cut 5 bases from V and 1 base from J, with 11 bases between. The CDR3 extends over 15 amino acids. Germline loops: CDR1 LNHDA, CDR2 SQIVND (reference sequence). CDR3 sequence: CASSPGRWNTGELFF. The CDR3 DNA reads TGTGCCAGTAGTCCTGGGAGATGGAACACCGGGGAGCTGTTTTTT.

V gene TRBV19 combines with J gene TRBJ2-2, with D perhaps TRBD2 (6 bases). Germline CDR1 and CDR2: LNHDA and SQIVND (reference sequence). This CDR3 spans 14 amino acids. Trimming removed 7 bases from V and 1 base from J, with 10 bases in between. CDR3 loop: CASTLGGNTGELFF. The CDR3 region has the DNA TGTGCCAGTACCCTGGGGGGGAACACCGGGGAGCTGTTTTTT.